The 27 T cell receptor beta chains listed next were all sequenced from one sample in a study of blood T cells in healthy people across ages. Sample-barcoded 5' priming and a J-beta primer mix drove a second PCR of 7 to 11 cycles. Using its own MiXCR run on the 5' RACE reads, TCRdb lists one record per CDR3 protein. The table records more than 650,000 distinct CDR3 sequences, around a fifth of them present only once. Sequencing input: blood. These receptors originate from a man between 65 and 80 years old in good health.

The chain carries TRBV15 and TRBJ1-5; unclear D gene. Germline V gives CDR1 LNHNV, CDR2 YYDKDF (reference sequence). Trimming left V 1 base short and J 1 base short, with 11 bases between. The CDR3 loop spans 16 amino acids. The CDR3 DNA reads TGTGCCACCAGCAGAGTTGCGGTTTTGAGCAATCAGCCCCAGCATTTT. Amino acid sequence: CATSRVAVLSNQPQHF.

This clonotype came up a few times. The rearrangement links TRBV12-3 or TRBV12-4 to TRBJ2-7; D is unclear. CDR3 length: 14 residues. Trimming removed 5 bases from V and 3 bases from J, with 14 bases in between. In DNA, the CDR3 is TGTGCCAGCAGTCCGGTTGGGATTAGCTACGAGCAGTACTTC. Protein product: CASSPVGISYEQYF.

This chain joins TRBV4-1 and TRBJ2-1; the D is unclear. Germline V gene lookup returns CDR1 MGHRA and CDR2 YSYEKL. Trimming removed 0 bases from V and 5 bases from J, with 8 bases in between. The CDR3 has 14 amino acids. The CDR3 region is CASSQDSADNEQFF. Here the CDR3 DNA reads TGCGCCAGCAGCCAAGATTCTGCCGACAATGAGCAGTTCTTC.

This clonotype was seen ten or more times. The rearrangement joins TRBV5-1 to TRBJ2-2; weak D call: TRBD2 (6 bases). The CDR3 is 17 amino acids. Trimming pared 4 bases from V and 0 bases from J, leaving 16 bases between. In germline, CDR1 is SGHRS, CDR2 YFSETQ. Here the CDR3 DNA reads TGCGCCAGCAGCGGTGCCGCTAGCGTTTCGAACACCGGGGAGCTGTTTTTT. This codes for CASSGAASVSNTGELFF.

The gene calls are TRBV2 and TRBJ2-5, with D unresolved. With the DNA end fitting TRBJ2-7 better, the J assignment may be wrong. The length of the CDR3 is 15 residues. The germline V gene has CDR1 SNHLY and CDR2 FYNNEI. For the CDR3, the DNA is TGTGCCAGCAGGGTCGGAACTCCTGGCTCCTACGAGCAGTACTTC. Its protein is CASRVGTPGSYEQYF.

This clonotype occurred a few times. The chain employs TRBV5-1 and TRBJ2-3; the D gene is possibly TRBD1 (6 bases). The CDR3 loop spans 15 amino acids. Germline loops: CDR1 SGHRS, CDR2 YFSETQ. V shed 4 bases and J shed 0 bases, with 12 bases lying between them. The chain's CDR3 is CASSPGQTSTDTQYF. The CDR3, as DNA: TGCGCCAGCAGCCCCGGACAGACTAGCACAGATACGCAGTATTTT.

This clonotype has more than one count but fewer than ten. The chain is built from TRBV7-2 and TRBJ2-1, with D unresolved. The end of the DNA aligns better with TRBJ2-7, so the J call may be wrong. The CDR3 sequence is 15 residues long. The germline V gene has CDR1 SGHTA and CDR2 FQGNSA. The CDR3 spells CASSLAPGSVHEQYV. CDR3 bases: TGTGCCAGCAGCTTAGCCCCTGGCAGCGTCCACGAGCAGTACGTC.

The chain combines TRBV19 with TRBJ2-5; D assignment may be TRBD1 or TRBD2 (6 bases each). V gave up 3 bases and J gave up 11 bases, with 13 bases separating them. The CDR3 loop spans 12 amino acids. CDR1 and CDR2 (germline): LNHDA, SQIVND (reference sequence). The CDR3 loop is CASSIGGQEQYF. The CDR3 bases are TGTGCCAGTAGTATTGGGGGGCAGGAGCAGTACTTC.

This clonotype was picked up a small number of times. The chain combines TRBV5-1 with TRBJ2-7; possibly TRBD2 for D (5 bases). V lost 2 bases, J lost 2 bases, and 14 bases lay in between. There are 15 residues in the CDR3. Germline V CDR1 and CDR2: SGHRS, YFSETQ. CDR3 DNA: TGCGCCAGCAGCTTAGAGGGATCTAGTCCCTACGAGCAGTACTTC. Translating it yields CASSLEGSSPYEQYF.

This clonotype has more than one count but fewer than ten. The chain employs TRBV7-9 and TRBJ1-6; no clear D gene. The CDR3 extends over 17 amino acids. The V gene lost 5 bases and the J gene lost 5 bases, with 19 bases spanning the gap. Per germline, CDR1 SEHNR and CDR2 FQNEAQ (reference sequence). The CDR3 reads CASSSLRGQADNSPLHF. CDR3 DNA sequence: TGTGCCAGCAGCAGCTTACGCGGGCAGGCCGATAATTCACCCCTCCACTTT.

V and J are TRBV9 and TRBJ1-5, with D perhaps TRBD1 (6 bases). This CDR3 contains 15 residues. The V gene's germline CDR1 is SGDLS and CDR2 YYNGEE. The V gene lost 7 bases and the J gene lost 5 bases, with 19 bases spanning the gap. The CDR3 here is CASGPSTGPDQPQHF. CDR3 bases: TGTGCCAGCGGTCCATCGACAGGCCCTGATCAGCCCCAGCATTTT.

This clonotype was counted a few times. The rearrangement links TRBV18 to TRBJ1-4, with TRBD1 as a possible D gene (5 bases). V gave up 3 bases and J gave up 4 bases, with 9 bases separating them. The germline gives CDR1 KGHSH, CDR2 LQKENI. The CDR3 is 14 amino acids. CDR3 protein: CASSPGTSNEKLFF. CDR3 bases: TGTGCCAGCTCACCCGGGACGAGTAATGAAAAACTGTTTTTT.

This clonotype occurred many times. The CDR3 region is CASSLLLYEQYF. CDR3 DNA sequence: TGTGCCAGCAGCCTGCTTCTCTACGAGCAGTACTTC. This sequence joins TRBV14 and TRBJ2-7; D is unresolved. Germline loops: CDR1 SGHDN, CDR2 FVKESK. V was shortened by 4 bases and J by 3 bases, with 7 bases between the two germline ends. The CDR3 runs to 12 residues.

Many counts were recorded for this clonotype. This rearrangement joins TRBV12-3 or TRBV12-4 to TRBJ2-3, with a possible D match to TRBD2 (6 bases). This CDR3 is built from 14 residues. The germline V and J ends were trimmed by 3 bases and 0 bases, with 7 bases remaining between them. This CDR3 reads CASSFGRSTDTQYF. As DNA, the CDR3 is TGTGCCAGCAGTTTCGGGAGAAGCACAGATACGCAGTATTTT.

For the CDR3, the DNA is TGTGCCAGCAGTTTATGGGACTACTTAAACACTGAAGCTTTCTTT. Its protein is CASSLWDYLNTEAFF. V is TRBV12-3 or TRBV12-4 and J is TRBJ1-1; TRBD1 is a possible D gene (5 bases). This CDR3 has 15 residues. V gave up 2 bases and J gave up 2 bases, with 12 bases separating them.

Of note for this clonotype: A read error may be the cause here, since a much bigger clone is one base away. The CDR3 is CASSFWALVLPNDQFF. CDR3 DNA sequence: TGTGCCAGCAGCTTCTGGGCCCTAGTTCTTCCCAATGACCAGTTCTTC. This chain joins TRBV7-2 and TRBJ2-1; D gene ambiguous. The CDR3 covers 16 residues. Germline CDR1 reads SGHTA; CDR2 reads FQGNSA.

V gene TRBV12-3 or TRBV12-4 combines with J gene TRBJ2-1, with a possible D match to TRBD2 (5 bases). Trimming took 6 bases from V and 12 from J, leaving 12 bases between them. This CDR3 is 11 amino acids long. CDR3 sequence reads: CASRFGVVQFF. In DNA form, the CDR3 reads TGTGCCAGCAGATTCGGGGTGGTGCAGTTCTTC.

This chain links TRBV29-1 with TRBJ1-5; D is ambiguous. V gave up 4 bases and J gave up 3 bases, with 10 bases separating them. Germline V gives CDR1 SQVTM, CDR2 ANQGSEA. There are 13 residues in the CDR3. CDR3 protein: CSVGEGNNQPQHF. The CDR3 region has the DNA TGCAGCGTTGGGGAGGGCAACAATCAGCCCCAGCATTTT. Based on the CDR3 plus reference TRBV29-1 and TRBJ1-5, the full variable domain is SAVISQKPSRDICQRGTSLTIQCQVDSQVTMMFWYRQQPGQSLTLIATANQGSEATYESGFVIDKFPISRPNLTFSTLTVSNMSPEDSSIYLCSVGEGNNQPQHFGDGTRLSIL.

CDR3 amino acids: CSARDPRRRNEKLFF. CDR3 coding DNA: TGCAGTGCTAGAGATCCACGGCGTCGTAATGAAAAACTGTTTTTT. This chain joins TRBV20-1 and TRBJ1-4, with no clear D. The CDR3 spans 15 residues. Germline V gives CDR1 DFQATT, CDR2 SNEGSKA (reference sequence). Trimming removed 0 bases from V and 4 bases from J, with 12 bases in between.

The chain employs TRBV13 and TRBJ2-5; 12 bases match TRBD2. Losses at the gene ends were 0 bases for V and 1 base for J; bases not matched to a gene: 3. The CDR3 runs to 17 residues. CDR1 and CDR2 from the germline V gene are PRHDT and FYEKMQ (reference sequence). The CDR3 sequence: CASSLGRLAGVQETQYF. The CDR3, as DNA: TGTGCCAGCAGCTTAGGTCGACTAGCGGGGGTCCAAGAGACCCAGTACTTC.

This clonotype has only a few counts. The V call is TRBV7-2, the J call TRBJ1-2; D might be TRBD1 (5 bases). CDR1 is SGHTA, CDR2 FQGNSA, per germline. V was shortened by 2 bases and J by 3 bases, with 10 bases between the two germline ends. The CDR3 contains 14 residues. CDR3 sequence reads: CASSLWGRDYGYTF. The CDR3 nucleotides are TGTGCCAGCAGCTTATGGGGCAGGGACTATGGCTACACCTTC.

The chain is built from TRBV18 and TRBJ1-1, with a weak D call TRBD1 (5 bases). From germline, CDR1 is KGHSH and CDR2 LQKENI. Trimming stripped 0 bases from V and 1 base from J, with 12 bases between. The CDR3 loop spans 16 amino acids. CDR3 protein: CASSPPSLGTNTEAFF. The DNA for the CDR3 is TGTGCCAGCTCACCACCGAGCCTGGGGACGAACACTGAAGCTTTCTTT.

The CDR3 spells CASSLTPSSYEQYF. The CDR3 DNA is TGTGCCAGCAGCTTAACACCAAGCTCCTACGAGCAGTACTTC. This chain links TRBV7-2 with TRBJ2-5, with no clear D. The assigned J gene may be wrong: the sequence end matches TRBJ2-7 better. The CDR3 has 14 residues. The germline gives CDR1 SGHTA, CDR2 FQGNSA.

The CDR3 coding sequence is TGCGCCAGCAGCCCCAACAAGGGGGCAGCCTATGGCTACACCTTC. It is translated as CASSPNKGAAYGYTF. The chain recombines TRBV5-1 with TRBJ1-2, with 7 bases aligning to TRBD1. CDR3 length: 15 residues. Unmatched junction bases numbered 10, after V lost 4 bases and J lost 4 bases. The germline V gene has CDR1 SGHRS and CDR2 YFSETQ.

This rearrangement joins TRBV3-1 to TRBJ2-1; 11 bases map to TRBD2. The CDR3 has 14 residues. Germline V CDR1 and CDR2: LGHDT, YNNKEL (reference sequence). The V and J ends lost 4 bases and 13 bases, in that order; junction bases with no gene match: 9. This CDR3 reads CASSLALAGGGQFF. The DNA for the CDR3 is TGTGCCAGCAGCCTTGCTCTAGCGGGGGGCGGACAGTTCTTC.

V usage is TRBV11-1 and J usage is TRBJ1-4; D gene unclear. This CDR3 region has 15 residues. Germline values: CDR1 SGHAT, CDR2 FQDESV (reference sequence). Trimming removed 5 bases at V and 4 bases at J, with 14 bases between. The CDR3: CASSGSRRNNEKLFF. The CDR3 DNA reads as TGTGCCAGCAGCGGCTCACGACGGAATAATGAAAAACTGTTTTTT.

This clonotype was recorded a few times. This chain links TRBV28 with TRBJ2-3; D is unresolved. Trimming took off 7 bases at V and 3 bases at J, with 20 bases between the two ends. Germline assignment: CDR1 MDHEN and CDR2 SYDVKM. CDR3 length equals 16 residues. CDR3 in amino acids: CASNPPFALLTDTQYF. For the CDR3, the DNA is TGTGCCAGCAACCCCCCCTTCGCACTTCTTACAGATACGCAGTATTTT.